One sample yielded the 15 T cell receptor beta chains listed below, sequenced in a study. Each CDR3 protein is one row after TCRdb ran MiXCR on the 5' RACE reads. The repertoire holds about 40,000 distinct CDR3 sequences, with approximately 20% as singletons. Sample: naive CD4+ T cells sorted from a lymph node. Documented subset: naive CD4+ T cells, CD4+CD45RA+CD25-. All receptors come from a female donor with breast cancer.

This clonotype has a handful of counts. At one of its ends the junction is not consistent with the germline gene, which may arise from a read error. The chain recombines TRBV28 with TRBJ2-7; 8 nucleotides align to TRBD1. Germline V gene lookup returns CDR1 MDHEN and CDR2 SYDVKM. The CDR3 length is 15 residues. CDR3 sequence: CASTLEDREGYEQYF. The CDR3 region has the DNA TGTGCTAGCACCCTGGAGGACAGGGAAGGCTACGAGCAGTACTTC.

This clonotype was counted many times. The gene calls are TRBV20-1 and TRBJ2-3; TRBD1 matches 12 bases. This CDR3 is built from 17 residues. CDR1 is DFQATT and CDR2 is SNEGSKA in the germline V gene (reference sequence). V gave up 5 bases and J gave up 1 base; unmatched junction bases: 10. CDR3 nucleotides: TGCAGTGCTCTCCTCCGCCGGGACAGGGGGCGCACAGATACGCAGTATTTT. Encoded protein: CSALLRRDRGRTDTQYF.

The CDR3 region has the DNA TGTGCCAGCACCATCAGAGACAGGGCCCTCTCGGGGGCCAACGTCCTGACTTTC. It yields the protein CASTIRDRALSGANVLTF. V is TRBV6-6 and J is TRBJ2-6; 7 nucleotides match TRBD1. The CDR3 is made up of 18 amino acids. Trimming took 7 bases from V and 4 from J; bases not matched to a gene: 16. Germline values: CDR1 MNHNY, CDR2 SVGAGI (reference sequence).

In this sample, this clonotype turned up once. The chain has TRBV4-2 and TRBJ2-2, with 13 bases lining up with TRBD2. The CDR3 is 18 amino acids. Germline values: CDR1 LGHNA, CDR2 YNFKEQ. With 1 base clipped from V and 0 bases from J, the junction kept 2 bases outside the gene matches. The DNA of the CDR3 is TGTGCCAGCAGCCAAGCTGGACTAGCGGGAGCGAACACCGGGGAGCTGTTTTTT. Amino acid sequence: CASSQAGLAGANTGELFF.

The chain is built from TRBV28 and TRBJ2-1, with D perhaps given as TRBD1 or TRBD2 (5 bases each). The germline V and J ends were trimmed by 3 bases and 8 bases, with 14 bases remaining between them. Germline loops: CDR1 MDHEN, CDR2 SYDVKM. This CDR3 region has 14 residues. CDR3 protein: CASSLGAGWDEQFF. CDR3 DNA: TGTGCCAGCAGTTTGGGAGCAGGGTGGGATGAGCAGTTCTTC.

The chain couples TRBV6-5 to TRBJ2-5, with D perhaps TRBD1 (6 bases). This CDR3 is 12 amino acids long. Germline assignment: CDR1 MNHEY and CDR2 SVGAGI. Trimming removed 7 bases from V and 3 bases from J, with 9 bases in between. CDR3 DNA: TGTGCCAGCACCGGGACAAAAGAGACCCAGTACTTC. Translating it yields CASTGTKETQYF.

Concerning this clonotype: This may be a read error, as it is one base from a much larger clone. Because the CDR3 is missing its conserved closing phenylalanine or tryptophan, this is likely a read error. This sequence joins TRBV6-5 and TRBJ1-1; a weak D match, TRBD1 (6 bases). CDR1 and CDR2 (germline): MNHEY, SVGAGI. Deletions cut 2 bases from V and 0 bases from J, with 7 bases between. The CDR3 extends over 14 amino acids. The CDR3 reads CASSYRGMNTEAFL. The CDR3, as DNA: TGTGCCAGCAGTTACAGGGGGATGAACACTGAAGCTTTCCTT.

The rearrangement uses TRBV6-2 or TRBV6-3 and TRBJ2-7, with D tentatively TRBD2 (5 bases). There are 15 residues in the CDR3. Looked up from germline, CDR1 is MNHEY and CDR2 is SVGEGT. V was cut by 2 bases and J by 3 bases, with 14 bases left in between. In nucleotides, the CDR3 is TGTGCCAGCAGTTACCCGAAACTAGTGAACTACGAGCAGTACTTC. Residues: CASSYPKLVNYEQYF.

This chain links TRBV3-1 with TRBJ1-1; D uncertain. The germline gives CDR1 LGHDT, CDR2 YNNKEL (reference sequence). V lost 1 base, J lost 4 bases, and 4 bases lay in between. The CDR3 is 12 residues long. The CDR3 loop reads CASSQGSTEAFF. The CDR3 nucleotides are TGTGCCAGCAGCCAAGGGTCCACTGAAGCTTTCTTT.

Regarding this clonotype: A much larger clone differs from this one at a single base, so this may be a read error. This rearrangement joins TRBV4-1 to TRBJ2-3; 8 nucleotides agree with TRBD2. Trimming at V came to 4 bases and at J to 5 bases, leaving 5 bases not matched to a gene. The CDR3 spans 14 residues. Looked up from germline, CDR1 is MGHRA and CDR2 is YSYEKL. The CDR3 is CASSRVTSGDTQYF. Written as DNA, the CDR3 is TGCGCCAGCAGCCGAGTAACTAGCGGAGATACGCAGTATTTT.

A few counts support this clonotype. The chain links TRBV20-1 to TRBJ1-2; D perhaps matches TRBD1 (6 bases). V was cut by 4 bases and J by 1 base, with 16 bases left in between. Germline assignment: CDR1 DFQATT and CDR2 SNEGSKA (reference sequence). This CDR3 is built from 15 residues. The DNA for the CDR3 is TGCAGTGCTACCCCTCCGGGACACAATAACTATGGCTACACCTTC. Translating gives CSATPPGHNNYGYTF.

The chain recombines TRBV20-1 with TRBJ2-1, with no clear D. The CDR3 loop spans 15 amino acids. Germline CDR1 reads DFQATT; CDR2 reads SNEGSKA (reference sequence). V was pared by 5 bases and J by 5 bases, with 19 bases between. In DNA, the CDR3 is TGCAGTGCTCCCTCTCCCGCTCTGCTGCACAATGAGCAGTTCTTC. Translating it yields CSAPSPALLHNEQFF.

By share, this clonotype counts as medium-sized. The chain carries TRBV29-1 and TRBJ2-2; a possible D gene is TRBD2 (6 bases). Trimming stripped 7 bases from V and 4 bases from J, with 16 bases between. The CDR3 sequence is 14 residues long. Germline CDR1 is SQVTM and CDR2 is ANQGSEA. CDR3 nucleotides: TGCAGCGCCCTTACGGGAGTCCCCACCGGGGAGCTGTTTTTT. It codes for CSALTGVPTGELFF.

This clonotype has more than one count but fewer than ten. This CDR3 reads CSAFSLGSDTQYF. The CDR3 bases are TGCAGTGCTTTCTCCCTCGGGTCAGATACGCAGTATTTT. The V call is TRBV20-1, the J call TRBJ2-3; D uncertain. The ends were cut back, 5 bases at V and 4 bases at J, with 13 bases in the middle. The germline V gene encodes CDR1 DFQATT and CDR2 SNEGSKA (reference sequence). The CDR3 has 13 amino acids.

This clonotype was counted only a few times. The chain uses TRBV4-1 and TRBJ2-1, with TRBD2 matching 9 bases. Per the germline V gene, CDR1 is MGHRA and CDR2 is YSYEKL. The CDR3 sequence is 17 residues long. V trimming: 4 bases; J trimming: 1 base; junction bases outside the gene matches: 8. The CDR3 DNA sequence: TGCGCCAGCAGCCTTTCCCCTGCGGGAGGGTCCTACAATGAGCAGTTCTTC. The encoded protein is CASSLSPAGGSYNEQFF.